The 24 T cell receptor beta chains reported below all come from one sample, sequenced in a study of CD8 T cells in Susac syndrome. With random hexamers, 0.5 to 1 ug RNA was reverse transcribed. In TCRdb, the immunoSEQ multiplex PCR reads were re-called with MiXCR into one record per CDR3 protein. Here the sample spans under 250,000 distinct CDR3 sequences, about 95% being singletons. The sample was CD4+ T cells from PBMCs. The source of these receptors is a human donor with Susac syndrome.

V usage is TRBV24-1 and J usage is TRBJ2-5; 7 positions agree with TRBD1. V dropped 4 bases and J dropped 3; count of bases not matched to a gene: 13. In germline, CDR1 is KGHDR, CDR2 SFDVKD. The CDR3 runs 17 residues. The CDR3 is CATSDRQPTGVEETQYF. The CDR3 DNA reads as TGTGCCACCAGTGACCGCCAACCCACAGGGGTCGAAGAGACCCAGTACTTC.

CDR3 nucleotides: TGTGCCAGCAGCTTGCAGGGGAGGGCCTACAATGAGCAGTTCTTC. Translation: CASSLQGRAYNEQFF. The rearrangement joins TRBV5-4 to TRBJ2-1; TRBD2 is a possible D gene (7 bases). V lost 1 base to trimming and J lost 2 bases, with 10 bases between them. The germline V gene encodes CDR1 SGHNT and CDR2 YYREEE (reference sequence). This CDR3 has 15 residues.

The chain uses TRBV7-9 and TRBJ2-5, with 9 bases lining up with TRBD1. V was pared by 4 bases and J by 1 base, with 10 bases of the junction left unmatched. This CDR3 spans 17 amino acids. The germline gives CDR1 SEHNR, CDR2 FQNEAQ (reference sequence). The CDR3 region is CASSSPRTGEIQETQYF. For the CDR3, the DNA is TGTGCCAGCAGCTCACCGCGGACAGGGGAGATCCAAGAGACCCAGTACTTC.

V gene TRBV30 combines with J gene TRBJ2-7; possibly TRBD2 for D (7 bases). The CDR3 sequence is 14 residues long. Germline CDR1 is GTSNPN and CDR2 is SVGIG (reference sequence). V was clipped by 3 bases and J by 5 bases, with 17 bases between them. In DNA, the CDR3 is TGTGCCTGGAGGATCCGGGGGGCGCCCCACGAGCAGTACTTC. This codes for CAWRIRGAPHEQYF.

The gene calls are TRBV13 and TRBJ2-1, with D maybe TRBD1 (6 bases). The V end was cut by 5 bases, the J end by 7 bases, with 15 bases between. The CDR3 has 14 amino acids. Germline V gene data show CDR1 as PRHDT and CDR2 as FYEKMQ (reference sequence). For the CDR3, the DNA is TGTGCCAGCAGCCGCCCAGAAGGGGGAAATGAGCAGTTCTTC. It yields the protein CASSRPEGGNEQFF.

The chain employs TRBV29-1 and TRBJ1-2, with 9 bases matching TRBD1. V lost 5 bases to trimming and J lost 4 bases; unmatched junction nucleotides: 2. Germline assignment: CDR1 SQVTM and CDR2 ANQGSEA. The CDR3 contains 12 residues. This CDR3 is CSVSDRGYGYTF. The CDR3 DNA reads TGCAGCGTTTCGGACAGGGGCTATGGCTACACCTTC.

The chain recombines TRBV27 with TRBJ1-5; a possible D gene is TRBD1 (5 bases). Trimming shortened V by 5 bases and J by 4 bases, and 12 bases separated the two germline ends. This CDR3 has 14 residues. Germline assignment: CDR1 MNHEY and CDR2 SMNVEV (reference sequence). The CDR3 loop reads CASSTRDGNQPQHF. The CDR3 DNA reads TGTGCCAGCAGTACCCGGGACGGAAATCAGCCCCAGCATTTT.

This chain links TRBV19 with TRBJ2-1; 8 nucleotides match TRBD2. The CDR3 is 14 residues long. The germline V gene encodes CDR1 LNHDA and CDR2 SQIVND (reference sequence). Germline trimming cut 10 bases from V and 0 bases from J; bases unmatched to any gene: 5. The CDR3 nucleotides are TGTGCCACTCGAGGGACTAGCTCCTACAATGAGCAGTTCTTC. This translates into CATRGTSSYNEQFF.

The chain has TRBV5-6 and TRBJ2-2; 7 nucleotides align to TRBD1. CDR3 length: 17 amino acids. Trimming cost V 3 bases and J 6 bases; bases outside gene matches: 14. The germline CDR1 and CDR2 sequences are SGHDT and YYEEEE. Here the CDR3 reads CASSSYSGTESAGELFF. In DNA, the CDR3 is TGTGCCAGCAGCTCATATTCCGGGACAGAGAGTGCCGGGGAGCTGTTTTTT. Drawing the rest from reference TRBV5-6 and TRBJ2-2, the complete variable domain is DAGVTQSPTHLIKTRGQQVTLRCSPKSGHDTVSWYQQALGQGPQFIFQYYEEEERQRGNFPDRFSGHQFPNYSSELNVNALLLGDSALYLCASSSYSGTESAGELFFGEGSRLTVL.

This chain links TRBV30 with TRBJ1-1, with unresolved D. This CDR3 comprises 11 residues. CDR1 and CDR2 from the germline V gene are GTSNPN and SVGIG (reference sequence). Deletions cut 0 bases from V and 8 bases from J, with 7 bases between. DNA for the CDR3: TGTGCCTGGAGTGTACTGAGAGAAGCTTTCTTT. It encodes CAWSVLREAFF.

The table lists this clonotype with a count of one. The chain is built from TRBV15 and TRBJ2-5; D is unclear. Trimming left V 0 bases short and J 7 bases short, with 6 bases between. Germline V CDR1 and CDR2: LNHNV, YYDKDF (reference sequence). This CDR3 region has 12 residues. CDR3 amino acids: CATSRDWGTQYF. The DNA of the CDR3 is TGTGCCACCAGCAGAGATTGGGGGACCCAGTACTTC.

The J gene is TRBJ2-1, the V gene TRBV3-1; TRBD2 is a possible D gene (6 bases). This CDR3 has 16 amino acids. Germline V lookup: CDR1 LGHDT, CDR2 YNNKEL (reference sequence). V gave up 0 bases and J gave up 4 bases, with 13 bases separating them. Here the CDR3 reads CASSQERGYMYNEQFF. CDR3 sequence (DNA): TGTGCCAGCAGCCAAGAACGGGGGTACATGTACAATGAGCAGTTCTTC.

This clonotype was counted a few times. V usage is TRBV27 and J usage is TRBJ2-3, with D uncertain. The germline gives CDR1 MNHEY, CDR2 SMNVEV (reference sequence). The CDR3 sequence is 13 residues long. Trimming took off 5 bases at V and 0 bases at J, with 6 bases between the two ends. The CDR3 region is CASSHLSTDTQYF. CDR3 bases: TGTGCCAGCAGTCACCTGAGCACAGATACGCAGTATTTT.

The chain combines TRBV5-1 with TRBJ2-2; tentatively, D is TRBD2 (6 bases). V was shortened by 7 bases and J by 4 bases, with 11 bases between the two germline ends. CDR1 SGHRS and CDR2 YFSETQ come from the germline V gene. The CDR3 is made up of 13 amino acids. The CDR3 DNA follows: TGCGCCAGCCTCCGAGCGGGCACCGGGGAGCTGTTTTTT. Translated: CASLRAGTGELFF.

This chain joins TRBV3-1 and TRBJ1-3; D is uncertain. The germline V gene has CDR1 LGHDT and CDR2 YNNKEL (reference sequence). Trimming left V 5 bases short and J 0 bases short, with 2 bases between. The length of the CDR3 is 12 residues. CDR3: CASSNSGNTIYF. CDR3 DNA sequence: TGTGCCAGCAGCAACTCTGGAAACACCATATATTTT. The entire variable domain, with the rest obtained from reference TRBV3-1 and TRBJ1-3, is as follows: DTAVSQTPKYLVTQMGNDKSIKCEQNLGHDTMYWYKQDSKKFLKIMFSYNNKELIINETVPNRFSPKSPDKAHLNLHINSLELGDSAVYFCASSNSGNTIYFGEGSWLTVV.

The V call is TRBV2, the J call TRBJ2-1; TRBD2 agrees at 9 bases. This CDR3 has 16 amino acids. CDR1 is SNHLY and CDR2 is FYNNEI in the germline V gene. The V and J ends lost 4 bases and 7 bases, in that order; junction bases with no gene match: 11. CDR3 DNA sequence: TGTGCCAGCAGTGGTCTTCCAGCGGGGGGCGTAAATGAGCAGTTCTTC. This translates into CASSGLPAGGVNEQFF.

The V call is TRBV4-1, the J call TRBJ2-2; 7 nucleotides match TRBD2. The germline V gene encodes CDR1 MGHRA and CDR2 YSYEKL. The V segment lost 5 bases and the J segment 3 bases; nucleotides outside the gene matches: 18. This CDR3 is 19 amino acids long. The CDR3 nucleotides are TGCGCCAGCAGCTTAACCGGGGTCGCGGATGCGGGGGACACCGGGGAGCTGTTTTTT. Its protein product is CASSLTGVADAGDTGELFF.

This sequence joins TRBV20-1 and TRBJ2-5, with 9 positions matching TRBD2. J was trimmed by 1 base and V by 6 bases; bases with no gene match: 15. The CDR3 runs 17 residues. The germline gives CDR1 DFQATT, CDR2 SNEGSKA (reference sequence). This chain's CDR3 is CSAGRGGPNQLQETQYF. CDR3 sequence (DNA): TGCAGTGCAGGGCGGGGGGGCCCGAACCAACTCCAAGAGACCCAGTACTTC.

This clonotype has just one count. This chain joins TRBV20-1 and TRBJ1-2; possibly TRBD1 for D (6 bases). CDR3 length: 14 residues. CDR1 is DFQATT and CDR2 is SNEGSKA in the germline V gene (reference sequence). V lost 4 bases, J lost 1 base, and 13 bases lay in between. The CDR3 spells CSAISGALNYGYTF. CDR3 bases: TGCAGTGCTATATCAGGGGCGCTTAACTATGGCTACACCTTC.

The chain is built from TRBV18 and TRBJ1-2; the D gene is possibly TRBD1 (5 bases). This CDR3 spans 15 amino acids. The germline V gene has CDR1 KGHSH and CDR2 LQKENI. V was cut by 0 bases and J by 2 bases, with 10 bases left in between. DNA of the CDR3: TGTGCCAGCTCACCACCGCGGGGGAGCAACTATGGCTACACCTTC. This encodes CASSPPRGSNYGYTF.

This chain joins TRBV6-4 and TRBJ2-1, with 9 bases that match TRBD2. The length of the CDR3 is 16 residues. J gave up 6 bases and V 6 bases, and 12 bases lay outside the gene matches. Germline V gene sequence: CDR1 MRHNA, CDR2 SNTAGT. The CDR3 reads CASSWSSSGVSNEQFF. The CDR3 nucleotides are TGTGCCAGCAGCTGGTCCTCTAGCGGGGTTAGCAATGAGCAGTTCTTC.

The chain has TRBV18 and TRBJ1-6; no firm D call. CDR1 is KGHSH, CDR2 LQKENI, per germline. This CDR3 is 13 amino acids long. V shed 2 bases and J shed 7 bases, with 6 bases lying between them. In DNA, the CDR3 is TGTGCCAGCTCACCATTAGAAAATTCACCCCTCCACTTT. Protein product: CASSPLENSPLHF. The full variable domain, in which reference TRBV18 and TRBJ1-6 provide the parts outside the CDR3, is NAGVMQNPRHLVRRRGQEARLRCSPMKGHSHVYWYRQLPEEGLKFMVYLQKENIIDESGMPKERFSAEFPKEGPSILRIQQVVRGDSAAYFCASSPLENSPLHFGNGTRLTVT.

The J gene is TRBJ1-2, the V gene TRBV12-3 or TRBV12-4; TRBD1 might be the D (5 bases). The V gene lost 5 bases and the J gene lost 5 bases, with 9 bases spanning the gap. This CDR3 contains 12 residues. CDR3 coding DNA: TGTGCCAGCAGTCCACAGGTATATGGCTACACCTTC. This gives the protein CASSPQVYGYTF.

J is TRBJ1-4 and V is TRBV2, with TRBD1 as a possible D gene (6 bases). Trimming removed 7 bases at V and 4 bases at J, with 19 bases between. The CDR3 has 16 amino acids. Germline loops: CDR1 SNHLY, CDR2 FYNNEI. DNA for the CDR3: TGTGCCAGCACTCCGGGGTTGGACAGTCTTAATGAAAAACTGTTTTTT. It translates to CASTPGLDSLNEKLFF.